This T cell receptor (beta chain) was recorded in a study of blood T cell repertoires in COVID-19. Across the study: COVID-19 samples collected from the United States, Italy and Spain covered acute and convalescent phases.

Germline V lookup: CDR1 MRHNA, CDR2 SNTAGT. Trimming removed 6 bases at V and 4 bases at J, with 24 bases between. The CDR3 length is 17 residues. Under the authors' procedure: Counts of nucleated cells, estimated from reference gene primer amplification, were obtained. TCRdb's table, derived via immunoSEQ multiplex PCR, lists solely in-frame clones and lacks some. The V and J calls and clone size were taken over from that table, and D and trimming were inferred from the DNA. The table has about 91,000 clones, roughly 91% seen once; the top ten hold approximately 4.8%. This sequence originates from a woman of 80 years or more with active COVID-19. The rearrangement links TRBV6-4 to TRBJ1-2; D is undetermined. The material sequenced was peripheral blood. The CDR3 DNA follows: TGTGCCAGCAGCGCCGAACCCTTATCTAGCCTTACCTATGGCTACACCTTC. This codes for CASSAEPLSSLTYGYTF.